One sample yielded the 32 T cell receptor beta chains listed below, sequenced in a study of T cells in women clearing cervical HPV infection. Sequencing was performed with immunoSEQ multiplex PCR; in TCRdb, only in-frame clones are kept and a portion is missing. Recorded for this sample: about 40,000 clones. Sequencing input: blood buffy coat. The receptors derive from a woman aged 18 to 69 with a cervical HPV16 infection that either progressed to CIN3+ or cleared (not recorded which).

Worth noting for this clone: The missing CDR3 end, 3 residues past where the read stops, is filled in from the germline J gene. The chain has TRBV29-1 and TRBJ2-2; weak D call: TRBD1 (6 bases). CDR1 is SQVTM, CDR2 ANQGSEA, per germline. The CDR3 runs to 14 residues. Trimming took off 3 bases at V and 5 bases at J, with 13 bases between the two ends. CDR3 amino acids: CSVEQGTSTGELFF. CDR3 DNA, as far as it was read: TGCAGCGTTGAGCAGGGGACATCAACCGGGGAG.

As for this clone: The DNA ends 3 residues before the CDR3 does, and the rest of the CDR3 is filled in from the germline J gene. The V call is TRBV4-1, the J call TRBJ2-1, with a tentative D call TRBD2 (6 bases). The CDR3 consists of 16 residues. Trimming stripped 3 bases from V and 1 base from J, with 13 bases between. Germline CDR1 MGHRA, CDR2 YSYEKL. The part of the CDR3 DNA that was read is TGCGCCAGCAGCCAGATAGGACTATCGTCCTACAATGAG. It yields the protein CASSQIGLSSYNE. The whole CDR3 sequence reads CASSQIGLSSYNEQFF.

In the case of this clone: Coverage ceases 3 residues before the CDR3 finishes, and the germline J gene fills in the end. The J gene is TRBJ2-1, the V gene TRBV20-1, with 8 nucleotides matching TRBD2. There are 14 residues in the CDR3. Per germline, CDR1 DFQATT and CDR2 SNEGSKA (reference sequence). The ends lost 5 bases at V and 8 bases at J; junction bases unmatched: 11. CDR3 residues: CSAERSGGLHEQFF. CDR3 bases read: TGCAGTGCTGAAAGATCGGGGGGGTTGCATGAG.

This clone registers medium-sized by frequency. Read coverage stops 3 residues before the CDR3 terminus; the germline J gene supplies the remainder. The same CDR3 is also encoded by other DNA sequences in this sample. This chain uses TRBV5-6 with TRBJ1-5; D is unresolved. Trimming pared 0 bases from V and 3 bases from J, leaving 7 bases between. Germline CDR1 SGHDT, CDR2 YYEEEE. The CDR3 contains 14 residues. The CDR3 loop reads CASSLDSSNQPQHF. CDR3 bases read: TGTGCCAGCAGCTTGGATAGCTCCAATCAGCCC.

Comment on this clone: The read halts 3 residues ahead of the CDR3 end, with the missing end drawn from the germline J gene. V and J are TRBV19 and TRBJ1-1; D ambiguous. Germline CDR1 and CDR2: LNHDA and SQIVND (reference sequence). This CDR3 is 13 amino acids long. Trimming removed 2 bases from V and 5 bases from J, with 9 bases in between. Partial CDR3 DNA: TGTGCCAGTAGTATAATACGAGGGACTGAA. Residues: CASSIIRGTE. The full CDR3 protein reads CASSIIRGTEAFF.

Worth noting for this clone: The read terminates 3 residues before the CDR3 end, so the remaining end is supplied by the germline J gene. V usage is TRBV20-1 and J usage is TRBJ2-3; 9 bases are shared with TRBD2. The V segment lost 3 bases and the J segment 6 bases; nucleotides outside the gene matches: 4. CDR3 length: 13 residues. Germline V gene data show CDR1 as DFQATT and CDR2 as SNEGSKA (reference sequence). CDR3 sequence: CSASLAGDDTQYF. The sequenced part of the CDR3 DNA is TGCAGTGCTAGTTTAGCGGGAGACGATACG.

Concerning this clone: With the read ending 3 residues before the CDR3 end, the germline J gene is used to fill in that end. V usage is TRBV2 and J usage is TRBJ2-7; the match to TRBD2 covers 9 bases. J lost 1 base, V lost 3 bases, and 7 bases had no gene match. The CDR3 consists of 16 residues. Germline-derived CDR1 and CDR2 are SNHLY and FYNNEI. The CDR3 DNA, read in part, is TGTGCCAGCAGTGAGAAATTGAGCGGGGGGTCCTACGAG. Residues: CASSEKLSGGSYE. The full CDR3 is CASSEKLSGGSYEQYF.

Points on this clone: The read is 3 residues too short to cover the CDR3 end, so that end is filled in from the germline J gene. The V and J genes are TRBV18 and TRBJ1-4, with TRBD1 identical over 7 bases. From germline, CDR1 is KGHSH and CDR2 LQKENI. The CDR3 has 18 amino acids. The CDR3 reads CASSPGIGTVSYNSPLFF. The CDR3 DNA, read in part, is TGTGCCAGCTCACCCGGAATAGGGACAGTTTCCTATAATTCACCA.

Notes on this clone: Germline and junction disagree at one end, which may indicate a read error. The read terminates 3 residues before the CDR3 end, so the remaining end is supplied by the germline J gene. The sample has other DNA sequences that encode this CDR3 too. V and J are TRBV30 and TRBJ1-3; TRBD1 aligns across 7 bases. Per the germline V gene, CDR1 is GTSNPN and CDR2 is SVGIG (reference sequence). The CDR3 is 16 amino acids. CDR3 bases read: TGTGCCTGGAGTGGAATCGACAGGGATTTTGGAAACACA. Translating gives CAWSGIDRDFGNT. In full, the CDR3 is CAWSGIDRDFGNTIYF.

As concerns this clone: Sequencing ends 3 residues short of the CDR3 end; the germline J gene provides the rest. The rearrangement joins TRBV2 to TRBJ2-3, with 8 bases matching TRBD2. Germline CDR1 SNHLY, CDR2 FYNNEI. The ends lost 6 bases at V and 4 bases at J; junction bases unmatched: 9. There are 15 residues in the CDR3. This chain's CDR3 is CASSHWTSTSDTQYF. CDR3 DNA (partial): TGTGCCAGCAGCCACTGGACTAGCACCTCAGATACG.

Worth noting for this clone: The read ends 3 residues shy of where the CDR3 ends; the end is completed using the germline J gene. The chain carries TRBV7-3 and TRBJ1-2; 7 bases are shared with TRBD1. Germline assignment: CDR1 SGHTA and CDR2 FQGTGA. The CDR3 is 17 residues long. The CDR3 bases that were read are TGTGCCAGCAGCCGGAACAGGGGTCATAGAGCCAAAAACATC. It is translated as CASSRNRGHRAKNI. Given in full, the CDR3 is CASSRNRGHRAKNIYTF.

With respect to this clone: The CDR3 goes on 3 residues after the read ends, and that part is filled in from the germline J gene. Distinct nucleotide sequences in the sample also encode this CDR3. This chain connects TRBV13 to TRBJ1-1; 7 bases match TRBD1. In germline, CDR1 is PRHDT, CDR2 FYEKMQ (reference sequence). The CDR3 is made up of 14 amino acids. Trimming at V came to 7 bases and at J to 4 bases, leaving 9 bases not matched to a gene. Partial CDR3 DNA: TGTGCCAGCAACAAGAGGGGGCGGGTCACTGAA. It yields the protein CASNKRGRVTE. In full, the CDR3 is CASNKRGRVTEAFF.

For this clone: The read gets to within 3 residues of the CDR3 end, and the germline J gene fills in the rest. This chain connects TRBV2 to TRBJ2-1; the match to TRBD2 covers 9 bases. The germline V gene encodes CDR1 SNHLY and CDR2 FYNNEI. V was clipped by 8 bases and J by 9 bases; unmatched bases: 23. This CDR3 has 18 residues. The covered CDR3 bases are TGTGCCAGCGCCTTGGAGGGGCCGCTAGCGGGATTCGGAAGTGAG. The encoded protein is CASALEGPLAGFGSE. The complete CDR3 sequence is CASALEGPLAGFGSEQFF.

Concerning this clone: The CDR3 end lies 3 residues beyond the end of the read and is filled in from the germline J gene. The chain combines TRBV10-3 with TRBJ2-2, with 9 bases lining up with TRBD2. The V segment lost 9 bases and the J segment 6 bases; nucleotides outside the gene matches: 2. Germline CDR1 reads ENHRY; CDR2 reads SYGVKD. The CDR3 extends over 12 amino acids. The CDR3 DNA, read in part, is TGTGCCATACTAGCGGGCTCCGGGGAG. This sequence encodes CAILAGSGE. The whole CDR3 sequence reads CAILAGSGELFF.

CDR3 sequence reads: CASSPRTSGPYEQYF. CDR3 DNA, as far as it was read: TGTGCCAGCAGCCCGAGGACTAGCGGTCCCTACGAG. V is TRBV13 and J is TRBJ2-7; TRBD2 matches at 10 bases. The observed sequence ends 3 residues before the CDR3 terminus, with the missing tail filled in from the germline J gene. The J segment lost 2 bases and the V segment lost 5 bases, leaving 6 bases of the junction unmatched. Germline CDR1 is PRHDT and CDR2 is FYEKMQ (reference sequence). This CDR3 is 15 amino acids long.

Incomplete CDR3 DNA: TGTGCCTCGGACCCGGACACGAACACTGAA. This encodes CASDPDTNTE. The CDR3 reads in full as CASDPDTNTEAFF. The chain recombines TRBV30 with TRBJ1-1; maybe TRBD1 (5 bases). The observed sequence ends 3 residues before the CDR3 terminus, with the missing tail filled in from the germline J gene. The CDR3 is 13 residues long. Germline assignment: CDR1 GTSNPN and CDR2 SVGIG (reference sequence). V dropped 7 bases and J dropped 1 base, with 13 bases sitting between them.

Comments on this clone: The CDR3 end is not reached by the read, which stops 3 residues before it; the germline J gene fills it in. This chain links TRBV28 with TRBJ2-5, with no clear D. The CDR3 length is 14 residues. CDR1 is MDHEN and CDR2 is SYDVKM in the germline V gene. V was trimmed by 5 bases and J by 3 bases, leaving 13 bases between them. The CDR3 sequence is CASSMRHLKETQYF. The CDR3 bases that were read are TGTGCCAGCAGTATGAGACACCTAAAAGAGACC.

In regard to this clone: The read is 3 residues too short to cover the CDR3 end, so that end is filled in from the germline J gene. This sequence joins TRBV12-3 or TRBV12-4 and TRBJ2-1, with D tentatively TRBD1 (6 bases). The CDR3 sequence is 13 residues long. The V end lost 6 bases, the J end lost 5 bases, and 11 bases lay between the germline ends. CDR3 DNA, as far as it was read: TGTGCCAGCAGGCCGACAGGAAACAATGAG. Translated: CASRPTGNNE. The full CDR3 protein reads CASRPTGNNEQFF.

About this clone: The sequence runs out 3 residues before the end of the CDR3; the remainder is reconstructed from the germline J gene. V gene TRBV5-1 combines with J gene TRBJ2-7, with 10 bases that match TRBD2. CDR1 and CDR2 (germline): SGHRS, YFSETQ. V lost 5 bases, J lost 4 bases, and 9 bases stayed unmatched. CDR3 length: 15 residues. The sequenced part of the CDR3 DNA is TGCGCCAGCAGTTTGCTAGCGGGAGCCGAATACGAG. Translating it yields CASSLLAGAEYE. The CDR3 reads in full as CASSLLAGAEYEQYF.

The sequenced part of the CDR3 DNA is TGCGCCAGCAGCTCACAGGGGGAGAGGGGCGGTGATGGC. This gives the protein CASSSQGERGGDG. The entire CDR3 is CASSSQGERGGDGYTF. V is TRBV5-1 and J is TRBJ1-2; 8 positions agree with TRBD1. With the read ending 3 residues before the CDR3 end, the germline J gene is used to fill in that end. The CDR3 sequence is 16 residues long. Trimming took 3 bases from V and 6 from J; bases not matched to a gene: 13. The germline V gene encodes CDR1 SGHRS and CDR2 YFSETQ.

As regards this clone: The read falls 3 residues short of the CDR3 end, and the missing part is taken from the germline J gene. The V gene is TRBV7-9, the J gene TRBJ2-7; TRBD1 might be the D (5 bases). This CDR3 has 15 amino acids. Germline CDR1 is SEHNR and CDR2 is FQNEAQ (reference sequence). Trimming pared 3 bases from V and 3 bases from J, leaving 15 bases between. The CDR3 bases that were read are TGTGCCAGCAGCTTCGGGTCAAGTAGGGGCTACGAG. Translated, it gives CASSFGSSRGYE. The whole CDR3 sequence is CASSFGSSRGYEQYF.

Comments on this clone: The read finishes 3 residues shy of the CDR3 end, and the germline J gene is used to complete it. The J gene is TRBJ2-7, the V gene TRBV6-2 or TRBV6-3; the D is unclear. V was trimmed by 5 bases and J by 2 bases, leaving 4 bases between them. CDR3 length: 11 residues. Looked up from germline, CDR1 is MNHEY and CDR2 is SVGEGT. CDR3 loop: CASSPAYEQYF. Incomplete CDR3 DNA: TGTGCCAGCAGTCCAGCCTACGAG.

Comments on this clone: The read halts 3 residues ahead of the CDR3 end, with the missing end drawn from the germline J gene. The gene calls are TRBV5-1 and TRBJ1-1; 8 bases line up with TRBD1. Per germline, CDR1 SGHRS and CDR2 YFSETQ. The CDR3 runs to 13 residues. The ends lost 1 base at V and 5 bases at J; junction bases unmatched: 1. The CDR3 sequence: CASSLTGGTEAFF. CDR3 DNA (partial): TGCGCCAGCAGCTTGACAGGGGGAACTGAA.

About this clone: The read ends 3 residues early relative to the CDR3; the germline J gene fills the gap. J is TRBJ2-2 and V is TRBV12-3 or TRBV12-4; D possibly corresponds to TRBD1 (5 bases). Trimming stripped 5 bases from V and 4 bases from J, with 11 bases between. The length of the CDR3 is 14 residues. CDR3: CASSPQGPTGELFF. The covered CDR3 bases are TGTGCCAGCAGTCCCCAGGGTCCCACCGGGGAG.

A note on this clone: The read falls 3 residues short of the CDR3 end, and the missing part is taken from the germline J gene. This chain joins TRBV6-2 or TRBV6-3 and TRBJ1-1, with 8 bases lining up with TRBD1. V lost 5 bases and J lost 4; bases outside the gene matches: 6. In germline, CDR1 is MNHEY, CDR2 SVGEGT. The CDR3 is 14 amino acids. The CDR3 region is CASSVDRAITEAFF. The CDR3 bases that were read are TGTGCCAGCAGTGTGGACAGGGCGATCACTGAA.

The CDR3 region is CASSILGADYGYTF. Incomplete CDR3 DNA: TGTGCCAGTAGTATTCTAGGTGCGGACTATGGC. The chain combines TRBV19 with TRBJ1-2; D call uncertain. Coverage ceases 3 residues before the CDR3 finishes, and the germline J gene fills in the end. V was pared by 3 bases and J by 3 bases, with 11 bases between. The CDR3 has 14 amino acids. Germline V CDR1 and CDR2: LNHDA, SQIVND (reference sequence).

CDR3 region: CASSLSGTSDYNDYTF. CDR3 bases read: TGTGCCAGCAGCTTAAGTGGGACTAGCGACTACAATGAC. This chain links TRBV7-3 with TRBJ1-2; D is perhaps TRBD1 (5 bases). The read halts 3 residues ahead of the CDR3 end, with the missing end drawn from the germline J gene. Germline V gene data show CDR1 as SGHTA and CDR2 as FQGTGA. This CDR3 has 16 residues.

Note on this clone: From the germline J gene comes the end of the CDR3, since the read stops 3 residues before it. The genes are TRBV5-8 and TRBJ2-1; TRBD1 aligns across 8 bases. The CDR3 sequence is 15 residues long. Germline values: CDR1 SGHTS, CDR2 YDEGEE. The ends lost 3 bases at V and 0 bases at J; junction bases unmatched: 2. The sequenced CDR3 bases are TGTGCCAGCAGCTCGGGGACAGGCTCCTACAATGAG. Protein product: CASSSGTGSYNE. In full, the CDR3 reads CASSSGTGSYNEQFF.

Comment on this clone: The read halts 3 residues ahead of the CDR3 end, with the missing end drawn from the germline J gene. The chain has TRBV13 and TRBJ2-5, with 7 bases aligning to TRBD2. Germline assignment: CDR1 PRHDT and CDR2 FYEKMQ (reference sequence). The CDR3 totals 13 residues. V dropped 2 bases and J dropped 3; count of bases not matched to a gene: 0. CDR3 bases read: TGTGCCAGCAGCTTACTAGCGGAAGAGACC. As protein: CASSLLAEET. The full CDR3 protein is CASSLLAEETQYF.

Concerning this clone itself: The read terminates 3 residues ahead of where the CDR3 ends, so the germline J gene completes it. The gene calls are TRBV20-1 and TRBJ2-3; perhaps TRBD1 as D (6 bases). Trimming removed 3 bases from V and 5 bases from J, with 21 bases in between. This CDR3 is built from 16 residues. CDR1 and CDR2 from the germline V gene are DFQATT and SNEGSKA (reference sequence). The CDR3 is CSASAPTGPGKDTQYF. The DNA read from the CDR3 is TGCAGTGCTAGCGCCCCGACAGGTCCCGGGAAAGATACG.

In regard to this clone: The CDR3 end falls 3 residues outside the read, so it is completed with the germline J gene. This sequence joins TRBV6-2 or TRBV6-3 and TRBJ2-7; TRBD2 is a possible D gene (5 bases). Between the trimmed V and J ends, which lost 0 bases and 0 bases, there was a span of 15 bases. Germline values: CDR1 MNHEY, CDR2 SVGEGT. The CDR3 length is 17 residues. Partial CDR3 DNA: TGTGCCAGCAGTTACTCCCTTCCCGGGGAGATCTCCTACGAG. This codes for CASSYSLPGEISYE. The CDR3 reads in full as CASSYSLPGEISYEQYF.

On this clone: The read finishes 3 residues shy of the CDR3 end, and the germline J gene is used to complete it. The chain links TRBV2 to TRBJ2-3; 11 bases are shared with TRBD2. This CDR3 is built from 17 residues. The V segment lost 4 bases and the J segment 0 bases; nucleotides outside the gene matches: 6. CDR1 is SNHLY and CDR2 is FYNNEI in the germline V gene. The chain's CDR3 is CASSAGTSGFSTDTQYF. CDR3 DNA (partial): TGTGCCAGCAGTGCCGGGACTAGCGGTTTCAGCACAGATACG. The full variable domain, its missing parts supplied by reference TRBV2 and TRBJ2-3, is EPEVTQTPSHQVTQMGQEVILRCVPISNHLYFYWYRQILGQKVEFLVSFYNNEISEKSEIFDDQFSVERPDGSNFTLKIRSTKLEDSAMYFCASSAGTSGFSTDTQYFGPGTRLTVL.